This entry is about one T cell receptor beta chain. In the original processing: Amplification of reference gene primers provided the estimated nucleated cell counts. Assay used: immunoSEQ multiplex PCR; TCRdb lists only in-frame clones, some missing. That table supplies the V and J calls and clone size; D and trimming were determined from the DNA. The table lists about 280,000 clones, roughly 87% of them singletons. The data were obtained in a study of blood T cell repertoires in COVID-19. The overall study: Sites across the United States, Italy and Spain contributed samples from acute and convalescent COVID-19. PBMCs, B-cell-depleted T cells, or T cells were the source of the cDNA or gDNA that made up the material.

The specimen sequenced was peripheral blood. The sequence came from a young man with active or convalescent COVID-19.

The CDR3 region has the DNA TGTGCCAGCAGCGTATTCGATGGACAGGGGTTGAACACTGAAGCTTTCTTT. Amino acid sequence: CASSVFDGQGLNTEAFF. The rearrangement uses TRBV6-9 and TRBJ1-1, with 9 bases fitting TRBD1. The CDR3 is 17 amino acids. CDR1 is MNHGY, CDR2 SVAAGI, per germline. V gave up 6 bases and J gave up 0 bases; unmatched junction bases: 11.